Below, one TCR beta chain is given with its context. The data stem from a study of blood T cell repertoires in COVID-19. Study overall: There were acute and convalescent COVID-19 samples, and they came from the United States, Italy and Spain. Sources were T cells, B-cell-depleted T cells, or PBMCs; the material itself was cDNA or gDNA.

Germline assignment: CDR1 LNHDA and CDR2 SQIVND (reference sequence). The CDR3 contains 13 residues. V shed 8 bases, J shed 3 bases, and the junction held 4 bases outside the gene matches. In the authors' workflow: Estimates of nucleated cell counts were drawn from the amplification of reference gene primers. Only in-frame clones appear in the TCRdb table, and some are missing; sequencing was by immunoSEQ multiplex PCR. V and J calls and clone size are copied from that table; D and trimming were computed from the DNA. The sample has approximately 130,000 clones, 75% to 90% seen once. The V gene is TRBV19, the J gene TRBJ1-1, with 9 bases aligning to TRBD1. The sample consisted of peripheral blood. This TCR derives from a man between 65 and 85 years old with active or convalescent COVID-19. CDR3 sequence: CASGQGFYTEAFF. CDR3 nucleotide sequence: TGTGCCAGTGGACAGGGGTTCTACACTGAAGCTTTCTTT. The whole variable domain, remainder taken from reference TRBV19 and TRBJ1-1, is DGGITQSPKYLFRKEGQNVTLSCEQNLNHDAMYWYRQDPGQGLRLIYYSQIVNDFQKGDIAEGYSVSREKKESFPLTVTSAQKNPTAFYLCASGQGFYTEAFFGQGTRLTVV.